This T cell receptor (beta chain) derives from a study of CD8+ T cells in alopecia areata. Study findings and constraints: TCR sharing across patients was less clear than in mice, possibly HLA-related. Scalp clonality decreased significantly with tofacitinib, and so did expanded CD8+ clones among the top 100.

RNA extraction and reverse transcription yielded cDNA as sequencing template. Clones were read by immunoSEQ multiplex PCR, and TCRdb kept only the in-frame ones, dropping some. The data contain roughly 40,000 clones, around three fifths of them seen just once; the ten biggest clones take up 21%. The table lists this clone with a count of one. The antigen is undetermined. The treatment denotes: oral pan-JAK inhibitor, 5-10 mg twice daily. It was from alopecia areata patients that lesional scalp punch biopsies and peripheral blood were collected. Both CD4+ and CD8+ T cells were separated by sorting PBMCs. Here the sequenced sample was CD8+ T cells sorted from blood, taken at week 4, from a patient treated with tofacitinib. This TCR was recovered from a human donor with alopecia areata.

The CDR3 is CASSLVGGQEQFF. As DNA, the CDR3 is TGTGCCAGCAGCTTAGTAGGGGGGCAAGAGCAGTTCTTC. The rearrangement joins TRBV7-9 to TRBJ2-1; D possibly matches TRBD1 or TRBD2 (6 bases each). Trimming pared 1 base from V and 10 bases from J, leaving 11 bases between. CDR1 is SEHNR, CDR2 FQNEAQ, per germline (reference sequence). This CDR3 spans 13 amino acids.